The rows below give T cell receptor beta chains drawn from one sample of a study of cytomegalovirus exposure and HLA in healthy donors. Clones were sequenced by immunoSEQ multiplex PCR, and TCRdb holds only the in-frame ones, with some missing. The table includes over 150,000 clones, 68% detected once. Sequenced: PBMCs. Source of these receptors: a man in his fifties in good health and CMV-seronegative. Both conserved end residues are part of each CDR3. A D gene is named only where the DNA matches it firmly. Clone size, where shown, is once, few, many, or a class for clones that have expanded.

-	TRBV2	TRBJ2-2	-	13	CASTGLNTGELFF	TGTGCCAGCACCGGACTTAACACCGGGGAGCTGTTTTTT
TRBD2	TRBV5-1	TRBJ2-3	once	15	CASSSLAGTTDTQYF	TGCGCCAGCAGCTCCTTAGCGGGTACCACAGATACGCAGTATTTT
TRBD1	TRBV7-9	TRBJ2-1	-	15	CASSPGQGVYNEQFF	TGTGCCAGCTCCCCGGGACAGGGTGTGTACAATGAGCAGTTCTTC
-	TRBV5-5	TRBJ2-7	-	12	CASSTGGYEQYF	TGTGCCAGCAGCACCGGCGGTTACGAGCAGTACTTC
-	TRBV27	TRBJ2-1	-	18	CASSQQLGQLRYYNEQFF	TGTGCCAGCAGCCAACAACTCGGACAGCTCCGATATTACAATGAGCAGTTCTTC
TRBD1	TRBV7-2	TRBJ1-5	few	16	CASSGQPGTGVGSQHF	TGTGCCAGCAGCGGACAGCCCGGGACAGGGGTCGGGTCCCAGCATTTT
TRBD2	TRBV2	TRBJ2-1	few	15	CASTPTSGGDNEQFF	TGTGCCAGCACCCCGACTAGCGGGGGGGACAATGAGCAGTTCTTC
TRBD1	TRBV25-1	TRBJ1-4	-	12	CASGGQGEKLFF	TGTGCCAGCGGGGGACAGGGCGAAAAACTGTTTTTT
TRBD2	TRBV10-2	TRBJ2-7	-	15	CASSESLAGGHEQYF	TGCGCCAGCAGTGAGTCACTAGCGGGGGGCCACGAGCAGTACTTC
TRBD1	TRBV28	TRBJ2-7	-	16	CASSLLGTGPSYEQYF	TGTGCCAGCAGTTTATTAGGGACAGGGCCTTCCTACGAGCAGTACTTC
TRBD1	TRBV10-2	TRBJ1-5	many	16	CASSERPGGFDQPQHF	TGCGCCAGCAGTGAACGTCCAGGGGGATTCGATCAGCCCCAGCATTTT
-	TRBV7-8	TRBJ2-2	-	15	CASSPWEGDTGELFF	TGTGCCAGCAGCCCCTGGGAGGGGGACACCGGGGAGCTGTTTTTT
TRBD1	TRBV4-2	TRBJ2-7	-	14	CASSQDRGTYEQYF	TGTGCCAGCAGCCAAGACAGGGGGACCTACGAGCAGTACTTC
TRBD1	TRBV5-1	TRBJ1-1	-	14	CASVRDRGHTEAFF	TGCGCCAGCGTTCGGGACAGGGGTCACACTGAAGCTTTCTTT
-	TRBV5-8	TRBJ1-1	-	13	CASSFDRTTEAFF	TGTGCCAGCAGCTTTGACAGGACCACTGAAGCTTTCTTT
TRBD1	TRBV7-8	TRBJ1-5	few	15	CASSLATGWNQPQHF	TGTGCCAGCAGCTTAGCGACAGGGTGGAATCAGCCCCAGCATTTT
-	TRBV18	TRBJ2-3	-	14	CASSPETGADTQYF	TGTGCCAGCTCACCTGAGACAGGAGCAGATACGCAGTATTTT
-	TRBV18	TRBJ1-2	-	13	CASSPPGRAGYTF	TGTGCCAGCTCACCACCGGGCAGGGCTGGCTACACCTTC
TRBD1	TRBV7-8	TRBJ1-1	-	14	CASSFRQGATEAFF	TGTGCCAGCAGCTTTAGGCAGGGGGCAACTGAAGCTTTCTTT
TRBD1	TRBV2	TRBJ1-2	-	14	CASSALTGGDGYTF	TGTGCCAGCAGTGCGCTGACAGGGGGCGATGGCTACACCTTC
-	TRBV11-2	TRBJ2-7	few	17	CASSLDTSHPSPYEQYF	TGTGCCAGCAGCTTAGATACGAGCCACCCTTCACCCTACGAGCAGTACTTC
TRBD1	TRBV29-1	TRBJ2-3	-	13	CSVTGGPTDTQYF	TGCAGCGTTACAGGGGGCCCCACAGATACGCAGTATTTT
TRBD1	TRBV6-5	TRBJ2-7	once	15	CASSPDRGTGPEQYF	TGTGCCAGCAGTCCTGACCGGGGGACAGGGCCCGAGCAGTACTTC
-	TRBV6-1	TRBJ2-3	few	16	CASSENPLRLTDTQYF	TGTGCCAGCAGTGAAAACCCGTTAAGACTCACAGATACGCAGTATTTT
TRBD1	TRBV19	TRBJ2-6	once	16	CASSRKGAGGANVLTF	TGTGCCAGTAGTAGAAAGGGGGCTGGTGGGGCCAACGTCCTGACTTTC
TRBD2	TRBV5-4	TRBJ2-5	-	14	CASSGSGGKETQYF	TGTGCCAGCAGCGGAAGCGGGGGGAAAGAGACCCAGTACTTC
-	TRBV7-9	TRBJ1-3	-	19	CASSSYRAQRAFSGNTIYF	TGTGCCAGCAGCTCTTACAGGGCCCAACGGGCGTTCTCTGGAAACACCATATATTTT
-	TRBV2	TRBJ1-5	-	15	CASSVQGLGGQPQHF	TGTGCCAGCAGTGTACAGGGCCTTGGGGGTCAGCCCCAGCATTTT
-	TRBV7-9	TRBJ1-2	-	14	CASSPPGVGYGYTF	TGTGCCAGCAGCCCCCCGGGGGTGGGCTATGGCTACACCTTC
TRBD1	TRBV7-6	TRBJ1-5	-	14	CASSLDRGDQPQHF	TGTGCCAGCAGCTTGGACAGGGGCGATCAGCCCCAGCATTTT
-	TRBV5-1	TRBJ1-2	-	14	CASAPYRGNYGYTF	TGCGCCAGCGCTCCTTACCGGGGAAACTATGGCTACACCTTC